This TCR beta chain was sequenced in a study of T cells in Graves' hyperthyroidism and ophthalmopathy. This CDR3 contains 11 residues. Trimming cost V 9 bases and J 6 bases, with 11 bases left between them. CDR1 and CDR2 (germline): LNHDA, SQIVND (reference sequence). RNA transcripts were the template for amplifying TCR beta CDR3 regions. Initially, a first-round RT-PCR of the TCR CDR3 employed the HTBI primer set. MiXCR, run by TCRdb on the multiplex PCR reads, gives a single entry per CDR3 protein. This table has approximately 400,000 distinct CDR3 sequences, approximately 20% appearing once. This receptor was obtained from a woman aged 18-30 years with Graves' hyperthyroidism. J is TRBJ1-2 and V is TRBV19; no reliable D call. The specimen was blood. CDR3 protein: CASKEEDGYTF. CDR3 coding DNA: TGTGCCAGCAAGGAGGAGGATGGCTACACCTTC.